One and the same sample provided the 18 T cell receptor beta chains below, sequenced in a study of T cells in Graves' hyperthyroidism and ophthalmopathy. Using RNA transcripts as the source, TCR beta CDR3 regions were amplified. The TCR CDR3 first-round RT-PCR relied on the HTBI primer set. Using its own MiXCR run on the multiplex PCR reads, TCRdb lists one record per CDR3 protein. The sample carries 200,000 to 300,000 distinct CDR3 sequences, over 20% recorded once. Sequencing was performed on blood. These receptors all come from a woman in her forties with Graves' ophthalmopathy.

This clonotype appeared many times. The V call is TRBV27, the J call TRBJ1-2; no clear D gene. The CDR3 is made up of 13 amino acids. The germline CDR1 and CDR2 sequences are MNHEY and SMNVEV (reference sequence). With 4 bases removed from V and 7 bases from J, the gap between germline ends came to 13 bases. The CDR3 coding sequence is TGTGCCAGCAGTTACGGGGTTCGGTCTGGCTACACCTTC. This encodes CASSYGVRSGYTF.

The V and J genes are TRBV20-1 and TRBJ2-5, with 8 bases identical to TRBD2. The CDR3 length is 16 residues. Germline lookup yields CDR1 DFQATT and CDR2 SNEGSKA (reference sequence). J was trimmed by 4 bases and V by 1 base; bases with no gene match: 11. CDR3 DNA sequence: TGCAGTGCTAGAGCGGGGACGGCGGGGGGCGGAGAGACCCAGTACTTC. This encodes CSARAGTAGGGETQYF.

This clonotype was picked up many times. The CDR3 region has the DNA TGTGCCAGTTCCGGGACAGGGTCTGGGGCCAACGTCCTGACTTTC. Protein product: CASSGTGSGANVLTF. The chain joins TRBV19 to TRBJ2-6; 9 bases match TRBD1. V was clipped by 8 bases and J by 1 base; unmatched bases: 3. Per the germline V gene, CDR1 is LNHDA and CDR2 is SQIVND (reference sequence). The CDR3 extends over 15 amino acids.

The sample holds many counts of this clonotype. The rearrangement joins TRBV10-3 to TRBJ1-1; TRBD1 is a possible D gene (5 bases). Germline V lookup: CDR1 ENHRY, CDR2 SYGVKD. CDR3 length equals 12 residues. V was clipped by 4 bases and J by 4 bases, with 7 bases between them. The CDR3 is CAISARGTEAFF. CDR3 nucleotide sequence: TGTGCCATCAGTGCAAGGGGCACTGAAGCTTTCTTT.

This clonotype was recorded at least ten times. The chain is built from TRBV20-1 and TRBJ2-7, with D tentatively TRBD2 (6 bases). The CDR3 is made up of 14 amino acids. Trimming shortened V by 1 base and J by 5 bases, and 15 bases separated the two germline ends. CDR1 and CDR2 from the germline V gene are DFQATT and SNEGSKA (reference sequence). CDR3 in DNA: TGCAGTGCTAGAGTCCGGCTAGCGAACCACGAGCAGTACTTC. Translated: CSARVRLANHEQYF.

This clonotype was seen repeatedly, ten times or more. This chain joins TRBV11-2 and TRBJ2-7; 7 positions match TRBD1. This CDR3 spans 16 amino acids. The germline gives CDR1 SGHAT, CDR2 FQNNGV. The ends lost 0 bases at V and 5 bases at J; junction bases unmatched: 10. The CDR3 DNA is TGTGCCAGCAGCTTAGATCTTTGGCAGGGGGAGAACGAGCAGTACTTC. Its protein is CASSLDLWQGENEQYF.

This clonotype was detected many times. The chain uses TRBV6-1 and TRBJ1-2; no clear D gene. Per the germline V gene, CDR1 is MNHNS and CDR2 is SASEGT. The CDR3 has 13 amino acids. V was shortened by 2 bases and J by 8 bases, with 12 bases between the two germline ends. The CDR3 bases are TGTGCCAGCAGTGAATACTCCGGGTTGGGCTACACCTTC. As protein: CASSEYSGLGYTF.

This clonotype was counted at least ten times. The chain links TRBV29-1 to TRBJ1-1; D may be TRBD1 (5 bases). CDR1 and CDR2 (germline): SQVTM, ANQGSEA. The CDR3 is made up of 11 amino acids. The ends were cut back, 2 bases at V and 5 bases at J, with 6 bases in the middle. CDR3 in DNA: TGCAGCGTTGAATCAGGGACTGAAGCTTTCTTT. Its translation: CSVESGTEAFF.

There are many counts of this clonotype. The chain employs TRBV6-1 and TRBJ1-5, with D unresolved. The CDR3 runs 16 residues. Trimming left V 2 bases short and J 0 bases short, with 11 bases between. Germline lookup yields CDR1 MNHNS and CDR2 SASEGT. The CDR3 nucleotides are TGTGCCAGCAGTGAACCCGGCAGATATAGCAATCAGCCCCAGCATTTT. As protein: CASSEPGRYSNQPQHF.

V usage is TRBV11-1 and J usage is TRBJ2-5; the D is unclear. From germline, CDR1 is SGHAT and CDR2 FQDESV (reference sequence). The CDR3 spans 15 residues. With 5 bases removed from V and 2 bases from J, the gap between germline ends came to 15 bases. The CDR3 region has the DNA TGTGCCAGCAGCCGAAACCCAAACGAACAAGAGACCCAGTACTTC. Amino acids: CASSRNPNEQETQYF.

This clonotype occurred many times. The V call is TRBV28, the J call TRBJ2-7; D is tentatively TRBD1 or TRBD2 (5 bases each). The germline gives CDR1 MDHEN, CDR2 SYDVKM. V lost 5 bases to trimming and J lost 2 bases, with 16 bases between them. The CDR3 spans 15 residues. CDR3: CASSTLGTETYEQYF. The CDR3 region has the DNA TGTGCCAGCAGTACACTAGGGACGGAAACCTACGAGCAGTACTTC.

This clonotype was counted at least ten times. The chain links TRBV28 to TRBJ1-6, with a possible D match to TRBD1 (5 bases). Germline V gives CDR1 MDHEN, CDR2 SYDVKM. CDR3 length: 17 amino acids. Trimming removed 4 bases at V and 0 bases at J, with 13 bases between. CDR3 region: CASSSRQLSSYNSPLHF. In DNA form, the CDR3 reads TGTGCCAGCAGTTCGAGACAGTTAAGCTCCTATAATTCACCCCTCCACTTT. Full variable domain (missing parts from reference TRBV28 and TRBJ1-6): DVKVTQSSRYLVKRTGEKVFLECVQDMDHENMFWYRQDPGLGLRLIYFSYDVKMKEKGDIPEGYSVSREKKERFSLILESASTNQTSMYLCASSSRQLSSYNSPLHFGNGTRLTVT.

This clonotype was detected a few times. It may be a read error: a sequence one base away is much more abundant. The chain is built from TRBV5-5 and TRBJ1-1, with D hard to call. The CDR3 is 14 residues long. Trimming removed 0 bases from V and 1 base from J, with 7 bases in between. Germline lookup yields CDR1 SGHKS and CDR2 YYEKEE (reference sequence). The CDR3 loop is CASSLAWGNTEAFF. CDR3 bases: TGTGCCAGCAGCTTGGCATGGGGGAACACTGAAGCTTTCTTT.

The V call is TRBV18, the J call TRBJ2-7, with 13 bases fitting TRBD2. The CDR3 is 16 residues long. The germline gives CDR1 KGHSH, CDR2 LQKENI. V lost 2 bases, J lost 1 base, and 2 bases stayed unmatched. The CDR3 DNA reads TGTGCCAGCTCACCAGAGGGACTAGCGGGATCCTACGAGCAGTACTTC. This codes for CASSPEGLAGSYEQYF.

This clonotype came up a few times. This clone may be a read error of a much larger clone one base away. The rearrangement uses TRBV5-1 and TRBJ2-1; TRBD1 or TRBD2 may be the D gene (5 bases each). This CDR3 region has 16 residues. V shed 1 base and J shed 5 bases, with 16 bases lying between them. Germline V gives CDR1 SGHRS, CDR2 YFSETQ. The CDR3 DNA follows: TGCGCCAGCAGCTTGAGGGTCGGGGCAGCCAACAATGAGCAGTTCTTC. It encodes CASSLRVGAANNEQFF. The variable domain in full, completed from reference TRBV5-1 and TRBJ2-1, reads KAGVTQTPRYLIKTRGQQVTLSCSPISGHRSVSWYQQTPGQGLQFLFEYFSETQRNKGNFPGRFSGRQFSNSRSEMNVSTLELGDSALYLCASSLRVGAANNEQFFGPGTRLTVL.

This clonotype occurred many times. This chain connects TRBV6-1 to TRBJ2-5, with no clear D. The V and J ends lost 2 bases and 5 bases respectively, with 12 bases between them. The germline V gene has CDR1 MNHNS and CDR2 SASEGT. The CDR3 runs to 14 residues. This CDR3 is CASSERMTRETQYF. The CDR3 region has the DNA TGTGCCAGCAGTGAAAGGATGACTCGGGAGACCCAGTACTTC.

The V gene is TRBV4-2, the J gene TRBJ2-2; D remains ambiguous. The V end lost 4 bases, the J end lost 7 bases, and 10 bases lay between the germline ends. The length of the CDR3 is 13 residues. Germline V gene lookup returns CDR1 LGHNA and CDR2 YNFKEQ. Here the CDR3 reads CASSRDSLGELFF. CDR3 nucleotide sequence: TGTGCCAGCAGCCGGGATAGTCTCGGGGAGCTGTTTTTT.

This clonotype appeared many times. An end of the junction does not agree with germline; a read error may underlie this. The CDR3 is CASSQVGVSEETRYF. The CDR3 bases are TGCGCCAGCAGCCAAGTAGGAGTATCAGAAGAGACCCGGTACTTC. The chain links TRBV4-1 to TRBJ2-5; D remains ambiguous. The CDR3 loop spans 15 amino acids. Germline V lookup: CDR1 MGHRA, CDR2 YSYEKL.